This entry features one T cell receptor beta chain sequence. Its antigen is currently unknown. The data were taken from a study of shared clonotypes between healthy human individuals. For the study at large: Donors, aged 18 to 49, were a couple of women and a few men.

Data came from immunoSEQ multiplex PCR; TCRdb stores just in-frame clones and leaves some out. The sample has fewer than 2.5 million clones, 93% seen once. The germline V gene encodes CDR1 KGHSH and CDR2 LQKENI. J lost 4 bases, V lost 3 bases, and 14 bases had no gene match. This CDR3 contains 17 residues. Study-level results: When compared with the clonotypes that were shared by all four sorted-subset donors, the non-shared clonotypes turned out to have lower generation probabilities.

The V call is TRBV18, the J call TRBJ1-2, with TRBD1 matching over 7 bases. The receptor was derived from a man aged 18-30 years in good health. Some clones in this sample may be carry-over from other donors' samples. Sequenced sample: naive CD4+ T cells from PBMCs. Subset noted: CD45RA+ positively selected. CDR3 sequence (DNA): TGTGCCAGCTCACCCCTCCGGGGGGAGGGGGCGAGCTATGGCTACACCTTC. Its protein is CASSPLRGEGASYGYTF.